The entry that follows covers one T cell receptor beta chain sequence. The CDR3 extends over 15 amino acids. From germline, CDR1 is SGHTA and CDR2 FQGTGA. V trimming: 3 bases; J trimming: 4 bases; junction bases outside the gene matches: 1. Sequenced by immunoSEQ multiplex PCR; TCRdb stores in-frame clones only, minus some. The data show approximately 300,000 clones, with around 90% seen just once and around 2.5% held by the top ten. This sample was included in a study of blood T cell repertoires in COVID-19. Study-wide context: Acute-phase and convalescent COVID-19 samples originated in the United States, Italy and Spain. The cDNA or gDNA used as material had been derived from T cells, B-cell-depleted T cells, or PBMCs.

Participants reported their clinical history, and cohort assignment relied on those reports. The study counted Cohort 3 donors as recovered given two negative PCRs, clearance, or symptom resolution. The genes are TRBV7-3 and TRBJ2-2; 11 bases align to TRBD1. Sequenced sample: PBMCs or T cells enriched from blood (not recorded which). The TCR comes from a man aged 55-75 years who had recovered from COVID-19. The CDR3: CASSFGTGGTGELFF. The CDR3, as DNA: TGTGCCAGCAGCTTCGGGACAGGGGGCACCGGGGAGCTGTTTTTT.